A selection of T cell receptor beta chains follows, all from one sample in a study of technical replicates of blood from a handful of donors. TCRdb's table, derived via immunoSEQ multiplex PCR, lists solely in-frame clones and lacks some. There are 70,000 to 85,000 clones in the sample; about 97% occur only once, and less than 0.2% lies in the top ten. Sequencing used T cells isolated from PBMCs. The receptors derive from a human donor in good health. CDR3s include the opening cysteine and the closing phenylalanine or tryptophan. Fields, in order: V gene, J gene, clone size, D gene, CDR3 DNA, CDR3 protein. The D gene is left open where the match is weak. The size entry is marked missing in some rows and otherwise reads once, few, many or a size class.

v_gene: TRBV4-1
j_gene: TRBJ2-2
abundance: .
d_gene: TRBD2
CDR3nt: TGCGCCAGCAGCCCATATAGCGGGGGGGCCACCGGGGAGCTGTTTTTT
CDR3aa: CASSPYSGGATGELFF

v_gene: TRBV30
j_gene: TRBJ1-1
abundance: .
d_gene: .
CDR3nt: TGTGCCTGGAGTACCGGGGGTAACACTGAAGCTTTCTTT
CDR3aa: CAWSTGGNTEAFF

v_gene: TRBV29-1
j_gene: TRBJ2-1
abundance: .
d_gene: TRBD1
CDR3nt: TGCAGCGCGTCCGGGACAGGGTACAATGAGCAGTTCTTC
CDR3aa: CSASGTGYNEQFF

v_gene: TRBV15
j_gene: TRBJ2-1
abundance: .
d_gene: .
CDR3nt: TGTGCCACCAGCAGAAGCGGGACACAGGCCTACAATGAGCAGTTCTTC
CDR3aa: CATSRSGTQAYNEQFF

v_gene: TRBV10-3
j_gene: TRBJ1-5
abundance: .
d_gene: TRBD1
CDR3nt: TGTGCCATCTCTCCCGGGACAGACAATCAGCCCCAGCATTTT
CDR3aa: CAISPGTDNQPQHF

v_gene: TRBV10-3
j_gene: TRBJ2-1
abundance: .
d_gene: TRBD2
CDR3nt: TGTGCCATCAGCCCGGGACTACAAGTCTACAATGAGCAGTTCTTC
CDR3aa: CAISPGLQVYNEQFF

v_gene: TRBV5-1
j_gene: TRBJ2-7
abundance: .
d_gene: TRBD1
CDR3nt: TGCGCCAGCAGCTTGGTGGGACAGTACGAGCAGTACTTC
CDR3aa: CASSLVGQYEQYF

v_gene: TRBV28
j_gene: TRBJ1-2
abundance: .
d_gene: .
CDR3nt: TGTGCCAGCATTCCCGCTCTAGATGCTCTAAGGGGCTACACCTTC
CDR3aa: CASIPALDALRGYTF

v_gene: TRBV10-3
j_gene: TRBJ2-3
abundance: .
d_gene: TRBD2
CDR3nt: TGTGCCATCAGTGACCCGACCGGGACTAGCGGGAGAACGGTAGATACGCAGTATTTT
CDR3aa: CAISDPTGTSGRTVDTQYF

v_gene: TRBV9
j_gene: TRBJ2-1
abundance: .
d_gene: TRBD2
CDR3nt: TGTGCCAGCAGCGTAAGCGGGGGCCGCTCCTACAATGAGCAGTTCTTC
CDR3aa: CASSVSGGRSYNEQFF

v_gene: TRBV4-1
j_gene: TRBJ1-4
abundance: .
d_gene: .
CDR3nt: TGCGCCAGCAACCGGGTCTTAAATGAAAAACTGTTTTTT
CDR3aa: CASNRVLNEKLFF

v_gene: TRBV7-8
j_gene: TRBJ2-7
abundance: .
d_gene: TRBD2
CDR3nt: TGTGCCAGCAGCTTAGTGGGGGGGTGGCTAGCGGGACGACCTTCCTACGAGCAGTACTTC
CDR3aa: CASSLVGGWLAGRPSYEQYF

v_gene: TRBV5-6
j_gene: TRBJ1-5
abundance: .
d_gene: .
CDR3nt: TGTGCCAGCAGCTTGGAGGGTGATCGGGGGAATCAGCCCCAGCATTTT
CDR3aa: CASSLEGDRGNQPQHF

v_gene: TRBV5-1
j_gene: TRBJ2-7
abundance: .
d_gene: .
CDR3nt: TGCGCCAGCAGCTTTAGTCTGAGCTCCTACGAGCAGTACTTC
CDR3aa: CASSFSLSSYEQYF

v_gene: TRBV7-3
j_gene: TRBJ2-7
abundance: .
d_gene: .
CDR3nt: TGTGCCAGCAGCTTAGCTACAGAGTACGAGCAGTACTTC
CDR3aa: CASSLATEYEQYF

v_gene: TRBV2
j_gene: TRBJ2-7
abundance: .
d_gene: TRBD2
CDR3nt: TGTGCCAGCAGTGTATTTTCTAGCGGGAGTTCCTACGAGCAGTACTTC
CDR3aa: CASSVFSSGSSYEQYF

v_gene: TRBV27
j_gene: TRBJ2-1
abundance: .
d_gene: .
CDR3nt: TGTGCCAGCAGTTTAACCGGGACAATGTCAAATGAGCAGTTCTTC
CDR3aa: CASSLTGTMSNEQFF

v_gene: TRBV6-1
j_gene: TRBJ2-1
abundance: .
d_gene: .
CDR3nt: TGTGCCAGCAGTGAAGCGCGCGGGTCCCTCTACAATGAGCAGTTCTTC
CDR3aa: CASSEARGSLYNEQFF

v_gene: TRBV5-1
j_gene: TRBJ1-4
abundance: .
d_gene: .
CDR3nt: TGCGCCAGCACAGGGACAAATGAAAAACTGTTTTTT
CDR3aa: CASTGTNEKLFF

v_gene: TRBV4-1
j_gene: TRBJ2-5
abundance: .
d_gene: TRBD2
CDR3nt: TGCGCCAGCAGCCAAATAGCGGGGGGCGGGAAGACCCAGTACTTC
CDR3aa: CASSQIAGGGKTQYF

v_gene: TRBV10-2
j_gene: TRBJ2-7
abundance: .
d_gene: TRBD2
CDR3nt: TGCGCCAGCAGACTGGGACTAGCGGGAGAGGGCGAGCAGTACTTC
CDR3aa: CASRLGLAGEGEQYF

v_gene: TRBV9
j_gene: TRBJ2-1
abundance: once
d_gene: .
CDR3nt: TGTGCCAGCAGCGTATCGTCGGGGTACAATGAGCAGTTCTTC
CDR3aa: CASSVSSGYNEQFF

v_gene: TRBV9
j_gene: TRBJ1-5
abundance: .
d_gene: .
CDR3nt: TGTGCCAGCAGCGTTGGAGACGGAGCAGATCAGCCCCAGCATTTT
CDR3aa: CASSVGDGADQPQHF

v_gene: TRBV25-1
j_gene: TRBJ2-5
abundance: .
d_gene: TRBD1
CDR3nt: TGTGCCAGCAGCGCGCTCGGACAGGGCTTCCTCCAAGAGACCCAGTACTTC
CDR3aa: CASSALGQGFLQETQYF

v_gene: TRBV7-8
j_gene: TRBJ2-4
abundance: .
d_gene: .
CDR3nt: TGTGCCAGCAGACAAATAGCGGAACAAAACATTCAGTACTTC
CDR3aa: CASRQIAEQNIQYF

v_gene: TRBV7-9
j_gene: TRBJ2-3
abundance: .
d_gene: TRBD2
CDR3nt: TGTGCCAGCAGCCCGAGGGCTAGCGGGGGCACAGATACGCAGTATTTT
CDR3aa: CASSPRASGGTDTQYF

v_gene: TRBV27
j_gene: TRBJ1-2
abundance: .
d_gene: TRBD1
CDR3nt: TGTGCCAGCAGCGGAAACAGGGGTAGCAACTATGGCTACACCTTC
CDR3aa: CASSGNRGSNYGYTF

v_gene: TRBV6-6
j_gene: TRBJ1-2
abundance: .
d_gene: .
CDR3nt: TGTGCCAGCAGTTACTCCGGGACTAGTGGCTACACCTTC
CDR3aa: CASSYSGTSGYTF

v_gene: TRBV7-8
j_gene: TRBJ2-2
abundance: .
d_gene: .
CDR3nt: TGTGCCAGCAGCCTATACCTCACTTCGAACACCGGGGAGCTGTTTTTT
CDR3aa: CASSLYLTSNTGELFF

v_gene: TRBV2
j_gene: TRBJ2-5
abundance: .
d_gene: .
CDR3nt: TGTGCCAGCACGGATATCGGGGGTCGAGAGACCCAGTACTTC
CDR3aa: CASTDIGGRETQYF

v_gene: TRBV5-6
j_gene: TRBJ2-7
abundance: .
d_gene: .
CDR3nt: TGTGCCAGCAGCGGGGGACTCCTACACTCCTACGAGCAGTACTTC
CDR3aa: CASSGGLLHSYEQYF

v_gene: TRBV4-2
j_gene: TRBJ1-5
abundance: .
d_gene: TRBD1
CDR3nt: TGTGCCAGCAGCCAAGACCCACGGACAGGGTATCAGCCCCAGCATTTT
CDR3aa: CASSQDPRTGYQPQHF

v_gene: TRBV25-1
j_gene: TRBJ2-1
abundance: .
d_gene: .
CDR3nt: TGTGCCAGCAGTGAACCCGGTGAGCAGTTCTTC
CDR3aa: CASSEPGEQFF

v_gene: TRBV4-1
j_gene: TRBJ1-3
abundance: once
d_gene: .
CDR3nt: TGCGCCAGCAGCCAAGATTTGCAGGGTACATACTCTGGAAACACCATATATTTT
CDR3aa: CASSQDLQGTYSGNTIYF

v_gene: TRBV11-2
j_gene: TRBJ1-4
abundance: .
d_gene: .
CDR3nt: TGTGCCAGCAGCCCGCGGACAGCTAATGAAAAACTGTTTTTT
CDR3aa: CASSPRTANEKLFF

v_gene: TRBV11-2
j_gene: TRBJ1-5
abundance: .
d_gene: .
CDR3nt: TGTGCCAGCAGCGGGGACACAAGATATCAGCCCCAGCATTTT
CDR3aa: CASSGDTRYQPQHF

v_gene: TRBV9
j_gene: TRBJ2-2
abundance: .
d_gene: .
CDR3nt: TGTGCCAGCAGCGTAACATCCGGGGAGCTGTTTTTT
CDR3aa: CASSVTSGELFF

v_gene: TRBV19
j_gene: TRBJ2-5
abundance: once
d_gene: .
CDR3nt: TGTGCCAGTAGTGCCTCGGGGGGCGGGGCAGAGACCCAGTACTTC
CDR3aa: CASSASGGGAETQYF

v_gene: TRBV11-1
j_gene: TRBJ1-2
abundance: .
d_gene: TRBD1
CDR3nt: TGTGCCAGCAGCTTTTACGGACAGGGGGCATCTGGCTACACCTTC
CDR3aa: CASSFYGQGASGYTF

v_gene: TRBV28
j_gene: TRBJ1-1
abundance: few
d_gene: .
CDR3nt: TGTGCCAGCAGTTTCCCGCTCAGGGATGGTAGCACTGAAGCTTTCTTT
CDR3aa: CASSFPLRDGSTEAFF

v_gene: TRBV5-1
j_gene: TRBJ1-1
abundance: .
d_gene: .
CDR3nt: TGCGCCAGCAGACGGGGCCCAAGCGGAGGAGGGGACACTGAAGCTTTCTTT
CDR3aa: CASRRGPSGGGDTEAFF

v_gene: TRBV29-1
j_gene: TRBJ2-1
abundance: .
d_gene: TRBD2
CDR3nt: TGCAGCGTTTTAGGGCGGGAGGATTCCTACAATGAGCAGTTCTTC
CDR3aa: CSVLGREDSYNEQFF

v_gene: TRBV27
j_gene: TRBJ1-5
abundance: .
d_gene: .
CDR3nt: TGTGCCAGCGCAGGCGGGTTGAATCAGCCCCAGCATTTT
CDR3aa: CASAGGLNQPQHF

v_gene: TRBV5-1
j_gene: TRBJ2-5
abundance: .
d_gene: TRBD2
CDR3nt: TGCGCCAGCAGCCAGGACTACAGCGGGGGGGTGGAGACCCAGTACTTC
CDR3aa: CASSQDYSGGVETQYF

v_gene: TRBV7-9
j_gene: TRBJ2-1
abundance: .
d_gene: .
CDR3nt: TGTGCCAGCAGCTTAGACAGATACAATGAGCAGTTCTTC
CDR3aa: CASSLDRYNEQFF

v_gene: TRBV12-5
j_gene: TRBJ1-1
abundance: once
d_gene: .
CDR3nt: TGTGCTAGTGGTTTGGTACTTGGCGGACAGATGAACACTGAAGCTTTCTTT
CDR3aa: CASGLVLGGQMNTEAFF

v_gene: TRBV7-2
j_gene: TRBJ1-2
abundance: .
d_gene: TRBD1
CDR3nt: TGTGCCAGCAGCTTAGGGCGGGGGACAGGGGATTTCTACACCTTC
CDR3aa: CASSLGRGTGDFYTF

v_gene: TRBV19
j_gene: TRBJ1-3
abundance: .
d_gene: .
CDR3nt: TGTGCCAGTTTCAGGAAGTTCTCTGGAAACACCATATATTTT
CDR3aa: CASFRKFSGNTIYF

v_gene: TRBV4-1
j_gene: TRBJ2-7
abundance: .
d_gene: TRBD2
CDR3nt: TGCGCCAGCAGCCAAGTAACTAGCGGTCCTTACGAGCAGTACTTC
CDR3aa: CASSQVTSGPYEQYF

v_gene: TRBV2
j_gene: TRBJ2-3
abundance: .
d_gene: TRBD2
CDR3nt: TGTGCCAGCAGTGAAGGACTAGCGGGGGTCACAGATACGCAGTATTTT
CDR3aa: CASSEGLAGVTDTQYF

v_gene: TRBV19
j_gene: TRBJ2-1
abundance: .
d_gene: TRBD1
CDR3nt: TGTGCCAGTAGTATCTATGCAGGGGGCGTAGGAAATGAGCAGTTCTTC
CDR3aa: CASSIYAGGVGNEQFF

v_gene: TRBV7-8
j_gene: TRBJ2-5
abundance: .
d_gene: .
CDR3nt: TGTGCCAGCAGCTTACAGGGATCCGGAGAGACCCAGTACTTC
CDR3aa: CASSLQGSGETQYF

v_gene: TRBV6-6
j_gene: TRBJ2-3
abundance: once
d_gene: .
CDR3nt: TGTGCCAGCACCCCTCGGGGAACCCTCAACACAGATACGCAGTATTTT
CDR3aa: CASTPRGTLNTDTQYF

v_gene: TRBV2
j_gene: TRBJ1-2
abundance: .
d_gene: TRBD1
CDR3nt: TGTGCCAGCAGTGAAAACCGGGACAGGGGGTATGGCTACACCTTC
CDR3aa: CASSENRDRGYGYTF

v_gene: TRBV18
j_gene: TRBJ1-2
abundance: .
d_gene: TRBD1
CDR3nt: TGTGCCAGCTCACCCTACGGGACAGGGTTTGATGGCTACACCTTC
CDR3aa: CASSPYGTGFDGYTF

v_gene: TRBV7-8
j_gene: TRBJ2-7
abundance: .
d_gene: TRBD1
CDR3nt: TGTGCCAGCAGCTTAGGGACAGGGGGATCCCACGAGCAGTACTTC
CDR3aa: CASSLGTGGSHEQYF

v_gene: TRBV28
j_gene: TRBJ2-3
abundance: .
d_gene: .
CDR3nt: TGTGCCAGCTGGCGGCTCACAGATACGCAGTATTTT
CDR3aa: CASWRLTDTQYF